This TCR beta chain was found in a study of blood T cell repertoires in COVID-19. Whole-study context: Specimens from acute and convalescent COVID-19 originated in the United States, Italy and Spain.

TCRdb's table, derived via immunoSEQ multiplex PCR, lists solely in-frame clones and lacks some. The sample has around 160,000 clones; around 84% are singletons. The receptor comes from a human donor in a cohort sampled during active COVID-19. The source material was peripheral blood.

The CDR3 is CASSYGESTDTQYF. The CDR3 nucleotides read TGTGCCAGCAGCTACGGGGAGAGCACAGATACGCAGTATTTT. This chain links TRBV28 with TRBJ2-3; perhaps TRBD2 as D (5 bases). Trimming removed 6 bases at V and 0 bases at J, with 10 bases between. The CDR3 extends over 14 amino acids. Germline CDR1 and CDR2: MDHEN and SYDVKM.